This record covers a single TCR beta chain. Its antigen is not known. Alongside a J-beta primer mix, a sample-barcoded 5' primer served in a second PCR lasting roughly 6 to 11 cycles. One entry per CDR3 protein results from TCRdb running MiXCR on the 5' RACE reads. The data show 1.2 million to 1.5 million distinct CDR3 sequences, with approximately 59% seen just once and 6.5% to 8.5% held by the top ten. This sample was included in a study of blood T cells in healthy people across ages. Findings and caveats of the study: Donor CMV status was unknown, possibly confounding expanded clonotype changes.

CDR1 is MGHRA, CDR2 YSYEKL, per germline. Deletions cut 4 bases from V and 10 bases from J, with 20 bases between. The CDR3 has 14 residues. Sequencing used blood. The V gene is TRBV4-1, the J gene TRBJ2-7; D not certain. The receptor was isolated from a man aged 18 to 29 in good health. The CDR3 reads CASSPRLPPTYQYF. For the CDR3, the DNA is TGCGCCAGCAGCCCCCGGCTGCCTCCCACTTATCAGTACTTC.